The 19 T cell receptor beta chains listed next were all sequenced from one sample in a study of OX40 agonist ivuxolimab in advanced cancers. Produced via immunoSEQ multiplex PCR; TCRdb's table is partial and in-frame only. There are more than 45,000 clones in the sample; roughly 80% occur only once, and over 2% lies in the top ten. The sequencing used CD4+ or CD8+ T cells sorted from blood, collected in a trial of the OX40 agonist ivuxolimab. The receptors derive from an adult with an advanced solid tumor such as melanoma, head and neck, liver or kidney cancer.

The V call is TRBV18, the J call TRBJ1-3; no definite D call. CDR1 is KGHSH, CDR2 LQKENI, per germline. Trimming shortened V by 4 bases and J by 1 base, and 5 bases separated the two germline ends. The CDR3 is 13 amino acids. The CDR3 sequence is CASSLISGNTIYF. In DNA form, the CDR3 reads TGTGCCAGCTCACTGATATCTGGAAACACCATATATTTT.

The J gene is TRBJ2-3, the V gene TRBV7-9; the match to TRBD2 covers 7 bases. CDR3 size: 13 residues. Unmatched junction bases numbered 2, after V lost 8 bases and J lost 0 bases. Germline CDR1 is SEHNR and CDR2 is FQNEAQ (reference sequence). In DNA, the CDR3 is TGTGCCAGCGTGCGGGAGAGCACAGATACGCAGTATTTT. This sequence encodes CASVRESTDTQYF.

This chain joins TRBV7-6 and TRBJ2-1; no definite D call. V was shortened by 3 bases and J by 6 bases, with 9 bases between the two germline ends. The CDR3 contains 13 residues. The V gene's germline CDR1 is SGHVS and CDR2 FNYEAQ. CDR3 sequence (DNA): TGTGCCAGCAGCTTTCGGCCTAGCAATGAGCAGTTCTTC. Its translation is CASSFRPSNEQFF.

This chain links TRBV6-1 with TRBJ2-1, with 11 bases aligning to TRBD1. Per germline, CDR1 MNHNS and CDR2 SASEGT. This CDR3 has 14 amino acids. The ends lost 9 bases at V and 6 bases at J; junction bases unmatched: 7. CDR3 coding DNA: TGTGCCAGTAGAGGGACAGGGGGATTCAATGAGCAGTTCTTC. Its translation: CASRGTGGFNEQFF.

This clone was recorded once. The CDR3 here is CSVEAADTQYF. The CDR3 coding sequence is TGCAGCGTTGAAGCGGCAGATACGCAGTATTTT. The chain is built from TRBV29-1 and TRBJ2-3, with D unclear. In germline, CDR1 is SQVTM, CDR2 ANQGSEA. V lost 1 base and J lost 4, with 3 bases in between. The CDR3 spans 11 residues.

This clone is medium-sized by share. The DNA of the CDR3 is TGTGCCAGCAGCCCTAAGATCAGACTAGGAAACACCATATATTTT. Protein product: CASSPKIRLGNTIYF. V gene TRBV7-9 combines with J gene TRBJ1-3; D not certain. The V and J ends lost 5 bases and 4 bases respectively, with 15 bases between them. Germline V CDR1 and CDR2: SEHNR, FQNEAQ (reference sequence). This CDR3 comprises 15 residues.

The rearrangement uses TRBV7-3 and TRBJ2-3; tentatively, D is TRBD2 (6 bases). Per the germline V gene, CDR1 is SGHTA and CDR2 is FQGTGA. V was clipped by 2 bases and J by 0 bases, with 9 bases between them. CDR3 size: 15 residues. CDR3: CASSLSSGSTDTQYF. In DNA, the CDR3 is TGTGCCAGCAGCTTATCCAGCGGGAGCACAGATACGCAGTATTTT.

The chain employs TRBV28 and TRBJ2-3; TRBD2 aligns across 7 bases. The germline V gene has CDR1 MDHEN and CDR2 SYDVKM. J was trimmed by 4 bases and V by 4 bases; bases with no gene match: 5. This CDR3 has 14 amino acids. The chain's CDR3 is CASSSGGSADTQYF. The CDR3 coding sequence is TGTGCCAGCAGTTCTGGCGGGAGCGCAGATACGCAGTATTTT.

The rearrangement links TRBV7-9 to TRBJ1-1, with TRBD1 matching over 10 bases. Trimming removed 4 bases from V and 1 base from J; junction bases left unmatched: 6. The CDR3 contains 16 residues. From germline, CDR1 is SEHNR and CDR2 FQNEAQ (reference sequence). The CDR3 here is CASSWGDRGENTEAFF. The CDR3 nucleotides are TGTGCCAGCAGCTGGGGGGACAGGGGCGAGAACACTGAAGCTTTCTTT.

This rearrangement joins TRBV28 to TRBJ1-1; the D gene is possibly TRBD1 (6 bases). Germline assignment: CDR1 MDHEN and CDR2 SYDVKM. V lost 10 bases, J lost 5 bases, and 11 bases lay in between. This CDR3 is built from 11 residues. The CDR3 here is CAIQGRTEAFF. The CDR3 DNA reads as TGTGCCATACAGGGTAGGACTGAAGCTTTCTTT.

The chain has TRBV10-3 and TRBJ2-5, with TRBD1 matching over 9 bases. The end of the DNA aligns better with TRBJ2-7, so the J call may be wrong. The CDR3 covers 13 residues. Per germline, CDR1 ENHRY and CDR2 SYGVKD. CDR3 sequence: CATLQGAIGEQYF. The DNA for the CDR3 is TGTGCCACTCTACAGGGGGCGATTGGCGAGCAGTACTTC.

This rearrangement joins TRBV10-2 to TRBJ2-7; D is ambiguous. Germline CDR1 reads WSHSY; CDR2 reads SAAADI. V was pared by 2 bases and J by 2 bases, with 7 bases between. This CDR3 region has 13 residues. The CDR3 DNA sequence: TGCGCCAGCAGTGAGCCCCCGACCTACGAGCAGTACTTC. Amino acid sequence: CASSEPPTYEQYF.

The chain joins TRBV13 to TRBJ1-1, with no clear D. The CDR3 has 15 amino acids. Germline CDR1 is PRHDT and CDR2 is FYEKMQ (reference sequence). V was cut by 7 bases and J by 1 base, with 16 bases left in between. CDR3 sequence reads: CASTPDRLQNTEAFF. CDR3 sequence (DNA): TGTGCCAGCACTCCAGACCGGCTCCAGAACACTGAAGCTTTCTTT.

CDR3 residues: CASSLDRGYDEQFF. The CDR3 DNA follows: TGCGCCAGCAGCTTGGACAGGGGATACGATGAGCAGTTCTTC. The genes are TRBV5-1 and TRBJ2-1, with TRBD1 identical over 7 bases. Germline values: CDR1 SGHRS, CDR2 YFSETQ. The CDR3 spans 14 residues. Unmatched junction bases numbered 5, after V lost 0 bases and J lost 8 bases.

The sample holds a few counts of this clone. The gene calls are TRBV28 and TRBJ1-1; perhaps TRBD1 as D (6 bases). Trimming shortened V by 7 bases and J by 8 bases, and 14 bases separated the two germline ends. This CDR3 contains 12 residues. The germline V gene has CDR1 MDHEN and CDR2 SYDVKM. The CDR3 reads CASNIGTLEAFF. The CDR3 DNA follows: TGTGCCAGCAATATTGGGACACTGGAAGCTTTCTTT. The full variable domain, in which reference TRBV28 and TRBJ1-1 provide the parts outside the CDR3, is DVKVTQSSRYLVKRTGEKVFLECVQDMDHENMFWYRQDPGLGLRLIYFSYDVKMKEKGDIPEGYSVSREKKERFSLILESASTNQTSMYLCASNIGTLEAFFGQGTRLTVV.

This clone has only one observation. The gene calls are TRBV7-9 and TRBJ2-7; no clear D gene. The length of the CDR3 is 15 residues. Germline V gene lookup returns CDR1 SEHNR and CDR2 FQNEAQ (reference sequence). The germline V and J ends were trimmed by 2 bases and 6 bases, with 17 bases remaining between them. CDR3 nucleotides: TGTGCCAGCAGCTTATCCTCCACGCCGGAAACCGAGCAGTACTTC. It codes for CASSLSSTPETEQYF.

J is TRBJ1-1 and V is TRBV4-2; possibly TRBD1 for D (5 bases). Germline V gene lookup returns CDR1 LGHNA and CDR2 YNFKEQ. Trimming removed 3 bases at V and 1 base at J, with 15 bases between. This CDR3 is built from 16 residues. The CDR3 region has the DNA TGTGCCAGCAGCCAGAGCCCCGGGACCGGGAACACTGAAGCTTTCTTT. Its translation is CASSQSPGTGNTEAFF.

The V and J genes are TRBV28 and TRBJ1-2; D unclear. The CDR3 runs to 12 residues. Trimming pared 11 bases from V and 4 bases from J, leaving 14 bases between. Looked up from germline, CDR1 is MDHEN and CDR2 is SYDVKM. CDR3 coding DNA: TGTGCCTCTCACCGGCAGCCCTATGGCTACACCTTC. Encoded protein: CASHRQPYGYTF.

The chain couples TRBV4-1 to TRBJ1-6; D is unresolved. Per the germline V gene, CDR1 is MGHRA and CDR2 is YSYEKL. The CDR3 has 11 residues. V was trimmed by 0 bases and J by 13 bases, leaving 4 bases between them. The CDR3 sequence is CASSQEGPLHF. Here the CDR3 DNA reads TGCGCCAGCAGCCAAGAAGGGCCCCTCCACTTT.